There are a few counts of the clone carrying this TCR beta chain. The germline V gene has CDR1 MNHNY and CDR2 SVGAGI (reference sequence). Deletions cut 5 bases from V and 1 base from J, with 17 bases between. The CDR3 loop spans 16 amino acids. The data are from a study of human T cells and chemical hapten exposure. Across the study: The study sensitized with 2% DPC on a 2 cm by 2 cm patch of upper inner arm skin.

Individual cDNA molecules each carried unique molecular identifiers attached by the library. In the authors' workflow: Between 23,224 and 690,600 TCRs appeared in each sample, and the median stood at about 93,000. MiXCR, applied by TCRdb to the RACE reads, yields one record per CDR3 protein. Here the V and J calls rest on TCRdb's processing, not on the authors' analysis. The sample holds roughly 94,000 distinct CDR3 sequences, about 9.3% seen once. Time point indicated: patch test 2, 6 weeks after DPC sensitization. Treatment reported: therapeutic diphenylcyclopropenone sensitization with weekly scalp DPC. Researchers extracted total RNA from unfractionated whole blood.

Sequencing used whole blood, obtained in connection with sensitization to the hapten diphenylcyclopropenone (DPC). The V and J genes are TRBV6-6 and TRBJ1-1; maybe TRBD1 (5 bases). This receptor was obtained from a woman aged 40 to 50 with alopecia areata. Some clones in this sample may be carry-over from other donors' samples. CDR3: CASSDGLTAPNTEAFF. DNA for the CDR3: TGTGCCAGCAGTGACGGCTTGACAGCCCCGAACACTGAAGCTTTCTTT.